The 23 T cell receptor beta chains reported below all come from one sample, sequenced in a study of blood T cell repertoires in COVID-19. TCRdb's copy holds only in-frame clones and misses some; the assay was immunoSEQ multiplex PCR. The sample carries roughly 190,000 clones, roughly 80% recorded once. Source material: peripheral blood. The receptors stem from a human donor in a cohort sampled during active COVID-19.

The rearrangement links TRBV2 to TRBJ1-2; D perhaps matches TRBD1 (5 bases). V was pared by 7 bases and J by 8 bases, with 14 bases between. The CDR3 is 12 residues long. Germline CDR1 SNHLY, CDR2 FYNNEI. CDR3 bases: TGTGCCAGCAAGGAGGGGTTTGGGGGCTACACCTTC. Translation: CASKEGFGGYTF. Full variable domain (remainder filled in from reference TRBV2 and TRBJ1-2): EPEVTQTPSHQVTQMGQEVILRCVPISNHLYFYWYRQILGQKVEFLVSFYNNEISEKSEIFDDQFSVERPDGSNFTLKIRSTKLEDSAMYFCASKEGFGGYTFGSGTRLTVV.

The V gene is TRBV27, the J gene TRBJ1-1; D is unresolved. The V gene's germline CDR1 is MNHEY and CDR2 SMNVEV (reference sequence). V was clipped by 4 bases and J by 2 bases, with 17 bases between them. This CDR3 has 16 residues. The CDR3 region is CASSSARKIRNTEAFF. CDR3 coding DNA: TGTGCCAGCAGTTCCGCCAGAAAGATTCGCAACACTGAAGCTTTCTTT.

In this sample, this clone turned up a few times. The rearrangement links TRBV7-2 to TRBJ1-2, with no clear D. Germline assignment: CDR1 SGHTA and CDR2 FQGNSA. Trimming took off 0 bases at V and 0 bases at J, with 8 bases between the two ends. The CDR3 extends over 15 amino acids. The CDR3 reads CASSLAWGANYGYTF. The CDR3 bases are TGTGCCAGCAGCTTAGCGTGGGGAGCTAACTATGGCTACACCTTC.

For the CDR3, the DNA is TGTGCCAGCAGTCAACAGGGGGCACTTAATGAGCAGTTCTTC. Its translation: CASSQQGALNEQFF. The chain combines TRBV7-2 with TRBJ2-1; 9 bases align to TRBD1. J lost 7 bases, V lost 6 bases, and 7 bases had no gene match. The CDR3 sequence is 14 residues long. CDR1 SGHTA and CDR2 FQGNSA come from the germline V gene.

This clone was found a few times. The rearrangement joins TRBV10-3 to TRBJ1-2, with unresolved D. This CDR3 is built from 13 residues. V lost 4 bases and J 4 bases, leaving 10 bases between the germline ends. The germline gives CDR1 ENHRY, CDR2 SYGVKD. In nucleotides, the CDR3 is TGTGCCATCAGTGCGGAGGGCACCTATGGCTACACCTTC. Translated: CAISAEGTYGYTF.

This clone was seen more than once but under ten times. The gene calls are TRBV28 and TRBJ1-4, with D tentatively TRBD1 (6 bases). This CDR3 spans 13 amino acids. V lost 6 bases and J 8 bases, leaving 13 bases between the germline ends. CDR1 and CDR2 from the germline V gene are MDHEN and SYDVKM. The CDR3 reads CASREQGAEKLFF. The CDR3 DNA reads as TGTGCCAGCAGAGAACAGGGTGCAGAAAAACTGTTTTTT.

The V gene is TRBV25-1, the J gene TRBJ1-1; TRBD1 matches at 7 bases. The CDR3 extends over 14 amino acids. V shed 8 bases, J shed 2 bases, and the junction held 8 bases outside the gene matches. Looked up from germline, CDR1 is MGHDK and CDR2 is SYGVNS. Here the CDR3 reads CASRETGSNTEAFF. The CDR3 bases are TGTGCCAGCCGAGAGACAGGGTCAAACACTGAAGCTTTCTTT. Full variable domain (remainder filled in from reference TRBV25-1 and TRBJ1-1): EADIYQTPRYLVIGTGKKITLECSQTMGHDKMYWYQQDPGMELHLIHYSYGVNSTEKGDLSSESTVSRIRTEHFPLTLESARPSHTSQYLCASRETGSNTEAFFGQGTRLTVV.

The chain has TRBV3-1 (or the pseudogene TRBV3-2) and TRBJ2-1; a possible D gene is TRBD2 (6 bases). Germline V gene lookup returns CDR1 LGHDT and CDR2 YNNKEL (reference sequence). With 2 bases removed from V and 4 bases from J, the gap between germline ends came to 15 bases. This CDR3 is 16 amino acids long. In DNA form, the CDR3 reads TGTGCCAGCAGCCAATCCCCCGGCGGGACTTACAATGAGCAGTTCTTC. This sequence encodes CASSQSPGGTYNEQFF.

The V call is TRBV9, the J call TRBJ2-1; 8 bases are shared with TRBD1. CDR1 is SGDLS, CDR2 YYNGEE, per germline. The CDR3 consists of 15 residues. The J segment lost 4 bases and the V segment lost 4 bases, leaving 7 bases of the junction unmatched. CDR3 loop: CASSKRTGRYNEQFF. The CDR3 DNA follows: TGTGCCAGCAGCAAACGGACAGGGAGGTACAATGAGCAGTTCTTC.

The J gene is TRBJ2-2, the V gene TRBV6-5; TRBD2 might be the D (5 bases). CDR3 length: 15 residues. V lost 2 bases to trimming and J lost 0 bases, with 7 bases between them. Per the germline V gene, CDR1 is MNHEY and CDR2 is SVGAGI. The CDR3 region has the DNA TGTGCCAGCAGTTACGGAGCGGCGAACACCGGGGAGCTGTTTTTT. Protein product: CASSYGAANTGELFF.

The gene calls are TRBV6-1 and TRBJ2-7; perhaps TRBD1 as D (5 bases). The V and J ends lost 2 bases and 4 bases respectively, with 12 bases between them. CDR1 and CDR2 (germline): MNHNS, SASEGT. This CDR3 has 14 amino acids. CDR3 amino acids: CASSEIRTNYEQYF. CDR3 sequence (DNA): TGTGCCAGCAGTGAAATTCGGACAAATTACGAGCAGTACTTC.

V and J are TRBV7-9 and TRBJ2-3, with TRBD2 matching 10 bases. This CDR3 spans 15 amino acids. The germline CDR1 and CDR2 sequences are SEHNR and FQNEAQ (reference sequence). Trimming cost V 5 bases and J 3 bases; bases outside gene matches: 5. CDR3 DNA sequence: TGTGCCAGCAGCGATCGTAGCGGGAGGACAGATACGCAGTATTTT. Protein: CASSDRSGRTDTQYF.

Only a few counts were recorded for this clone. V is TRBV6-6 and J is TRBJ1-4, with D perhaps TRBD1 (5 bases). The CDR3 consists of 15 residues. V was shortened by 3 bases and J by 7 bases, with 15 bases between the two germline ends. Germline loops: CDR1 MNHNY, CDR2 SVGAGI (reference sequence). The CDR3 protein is CASSYRQFGLEKLFF. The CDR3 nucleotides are TGTGCCAGCAGTTATAGACAGTTCGGCCTTGAAAAACTGTTTTTT.

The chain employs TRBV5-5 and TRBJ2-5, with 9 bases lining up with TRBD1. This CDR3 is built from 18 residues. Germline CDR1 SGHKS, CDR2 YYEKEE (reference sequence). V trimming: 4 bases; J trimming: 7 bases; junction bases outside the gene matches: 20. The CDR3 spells CASSQPDRGWRERRTQYF. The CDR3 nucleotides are TGTGCCAGCAGCCAACCGGACAGGGGATGGCGGGAGCGTCGGACCCAGTACTTC.

CDR3 sequence (DNA): TGTGCCAGCAGCCAAGACCGTCACACCGGGGAGCTGTTTTTT. Translating it yields CASSQDRHTGELFF. The genes are TRBV4-2 and TRBJ2-2; D call uncertain. Trimming took 0 bases from V and 3 from J, leaving 5 bases between them. This CDR3 comprises 14 residues. Germline CDR1 and CDR2: LGHNA and YNFKEQ.

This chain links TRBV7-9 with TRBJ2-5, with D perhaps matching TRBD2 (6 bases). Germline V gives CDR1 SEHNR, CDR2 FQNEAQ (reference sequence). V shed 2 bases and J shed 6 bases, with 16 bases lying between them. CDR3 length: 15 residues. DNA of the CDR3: TGTGCCAGCAGCTTATGGTGGCAGGGCGGGAAGACCCAGTACTTC. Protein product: CASSLWWQGGKTQYF.

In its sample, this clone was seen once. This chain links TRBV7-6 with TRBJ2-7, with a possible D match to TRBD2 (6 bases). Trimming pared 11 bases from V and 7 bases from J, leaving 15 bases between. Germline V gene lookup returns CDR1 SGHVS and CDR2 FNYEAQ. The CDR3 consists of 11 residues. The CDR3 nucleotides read TGTGCCTCCGGGCTGGGGGGTGAGCAGTACTTC. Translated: CASGLGGEQYF.

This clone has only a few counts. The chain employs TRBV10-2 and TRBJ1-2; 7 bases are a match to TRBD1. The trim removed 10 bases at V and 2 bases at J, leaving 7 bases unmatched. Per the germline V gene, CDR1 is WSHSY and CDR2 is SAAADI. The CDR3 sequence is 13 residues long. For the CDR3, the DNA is TGCGCCACCTCCGGGACAGAAAACTATGGCTACACCTTC. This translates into CATSGTENYGYTF.

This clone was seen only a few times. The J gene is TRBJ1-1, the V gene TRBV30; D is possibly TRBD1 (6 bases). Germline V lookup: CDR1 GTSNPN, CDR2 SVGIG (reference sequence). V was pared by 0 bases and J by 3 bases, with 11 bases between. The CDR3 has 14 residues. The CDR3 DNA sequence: TGTGCCTGGAGTGTAGACAGGAAGGACACTGAAGCTTTCTTT. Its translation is CAWSVDRKDTEAFF.

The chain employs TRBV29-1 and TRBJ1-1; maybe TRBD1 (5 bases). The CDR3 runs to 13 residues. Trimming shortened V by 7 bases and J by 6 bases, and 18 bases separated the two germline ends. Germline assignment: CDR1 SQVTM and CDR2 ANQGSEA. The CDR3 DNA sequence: TGCAGCGCTTCAAGACAGTTTGTATCTGAAGCTTTCTTT. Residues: CSASRQFVSEAFF.

For the CDR3, the DNA is TGTGCCAGCAGATACCTGACAGGAGATACGCAGTATTTT. This gives the protein CASRYLTGDTQYF. This chain joins TRBV5-5 and TRBJ2-3; tentatively, D is TRBD1 (6 bases). Germline values: CDR1 SGHKS, CDR2 YYEKEE (reference sequence). V was trimmed by 5 bases and J by 5 bases, leaving 12 bases between them. The CDR3 sequence is 13 residues long.

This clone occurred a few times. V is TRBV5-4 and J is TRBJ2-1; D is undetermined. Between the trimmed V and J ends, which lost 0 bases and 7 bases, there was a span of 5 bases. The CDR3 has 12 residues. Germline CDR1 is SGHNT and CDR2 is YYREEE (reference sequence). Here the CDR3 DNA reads TGTGCCAGCAGCTTGGCCCCTAATGAGCAGTTCTTC. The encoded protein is CASSLAPNEQFF.

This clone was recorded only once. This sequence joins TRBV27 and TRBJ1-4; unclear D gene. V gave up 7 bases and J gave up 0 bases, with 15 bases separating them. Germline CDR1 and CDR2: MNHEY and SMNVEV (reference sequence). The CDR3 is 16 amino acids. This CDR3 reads CASKSLALSTNEKLFF. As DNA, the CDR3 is TGTGCCAGCAAGAGTCTCGCGCTCTCAACTAATGAAAAACTGTTTTTT.